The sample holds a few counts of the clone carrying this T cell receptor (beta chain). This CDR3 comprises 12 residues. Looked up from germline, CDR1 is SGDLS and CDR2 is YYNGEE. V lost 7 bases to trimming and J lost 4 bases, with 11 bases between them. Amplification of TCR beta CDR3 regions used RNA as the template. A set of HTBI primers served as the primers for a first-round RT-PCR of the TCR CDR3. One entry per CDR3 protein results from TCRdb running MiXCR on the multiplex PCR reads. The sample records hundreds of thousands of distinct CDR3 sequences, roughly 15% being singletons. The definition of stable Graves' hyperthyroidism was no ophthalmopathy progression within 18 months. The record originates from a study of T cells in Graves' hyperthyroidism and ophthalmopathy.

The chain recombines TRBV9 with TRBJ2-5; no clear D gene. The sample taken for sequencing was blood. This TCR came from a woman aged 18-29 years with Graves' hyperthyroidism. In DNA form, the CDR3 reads TGTGCCAGCTCTTGGGCTGTAGAGACCCAGTACTTC. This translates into CASSWAVETQYF.